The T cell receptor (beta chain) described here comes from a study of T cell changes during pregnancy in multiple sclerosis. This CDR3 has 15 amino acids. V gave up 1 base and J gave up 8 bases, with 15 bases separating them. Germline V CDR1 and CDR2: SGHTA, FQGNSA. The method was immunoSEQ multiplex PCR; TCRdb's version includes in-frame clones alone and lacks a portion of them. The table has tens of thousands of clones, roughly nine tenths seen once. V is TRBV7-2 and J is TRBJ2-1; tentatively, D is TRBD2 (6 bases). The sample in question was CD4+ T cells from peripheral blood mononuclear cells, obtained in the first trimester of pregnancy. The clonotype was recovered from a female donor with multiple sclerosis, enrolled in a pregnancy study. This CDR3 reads CASSLEVTSWHEQFF. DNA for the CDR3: TGTGCCAGCAGCTTAGAAGTTACTAGCTGGCATGAGCAGTTCTTC.